These 4 T cell receptor beta chains originate from one sample sequenced in a study of blood T cell repertoires in COVID-19. Sequencing used immunoSEQ multiplex PCR; TCRdb keeps in-frame clones, though not all of them. The sample contains 99,000 or so clones, roughly 91% of which appear only once. Material for sequencing was peripheral blood. The source of these receptors is a human donor in a cohort sampled during active COVID-19.

V is TRBV21-1 and J is TRBJ2-7; TRBD2 is the table's D call and was not checked against the DNA. TRBV21-1 corresponds to a pseudogene. The CDR3 has 15 amino acids. CDR3 DNA sequence: TGTGCCAGCAGCAAAGCGTTCGAGAACTCCTACGAGCAGTACTTC. Protein: CASSKAFENSYEQYF.

V is TRBV30 and J is TRBJ1-4; D remains unclear. The CDR3 is 14 residues long. The germline V and J ends were trimmed by 0 bases and 8 bases, with 13 bases remaining between them. CDR1 and CDR2 (germline): GTSNPN, SVGIG (reference sequence). The CDR3 spells CAWSVRSLGEKLFF. The DNA for the CDR3 is TGTGCCTGGAGTGTCCGGTCCTTGGGCGAAAAACTGTTTTTT.

The rearrangement joins TRBV7-2 to TRBJ2-7; 11 nucleotides agree with TRBD2. CDR1 SGHTA and CDR2 FQGNSA come from the germline V gene. J lost 4 bases, V lost 4 bases, and 6 bases had no gene match. This CDR3 has 15 residues. Written as DNA, the CDR3 is TGTGCCAGCAGCTCATATAGCGGGAGGGGATACGAGCAGTACTTC. Translation: CASSSYSGRGYEQYF.

The rearrangement links TRBV6-1 to TRBJ1-6; D is unclear. This CDR3 region has 15 residues. Deletions cut 2 bases from V and 9 bases from J, with 14 bases between. The germline V gene encodes CDR1 MNHNS and CDR2 SASEGT. The CDR3 DNA follows: TGTGCCAGCAGTGAAAAAACGGAACCGGGTTCACCCCTCCACTTT. Its protein product is CASSEKTEPGSPLHF.